This TCR beta chain comes out of a study of cytomegalovirus exposure and HLA in healthy donors. On the study more broadly: The Caucasian-associated ancestry cluster contained about 80% of the approximately 410 genotyped donors.

In regard to this clone: Its antigen is still unknown.

Study results and caveats: Per a prior analysis, the majority of TCR beta V segments were productive roughly 90% or roughly 30% of the time.

The CDR3 runs 13 residues. From germline, CDR1 is LGHNA and CDR2 YSLEER. V was pared by 1 base and J by 4 bases, with 0 bases of the junction left unmatched. A multiplex PCR was run with 60 Vbeta primers and 13 Jbeta primers. Repertoires were generated with immunoSEQ multiplex PCR, while TCRdb's copy carries only in-frame clones and drops some. The sample includes roughly 100,000 clones, over 70% of them seen just once. Sequencing input: PBMCs. This TCR came from a woman aged 40 to 49 in good health and CMV-seropositive. V usage is TRBV4-3 and J usage is TRBJ1-2, with 7 bases aligning to TRBD1. The CDR3 reads CASSQGQGYGYTF. In DNA, the CDR3 is TGCGCCAGCAGCCAAGGACAGGGCTATGGCTACACCTTC.